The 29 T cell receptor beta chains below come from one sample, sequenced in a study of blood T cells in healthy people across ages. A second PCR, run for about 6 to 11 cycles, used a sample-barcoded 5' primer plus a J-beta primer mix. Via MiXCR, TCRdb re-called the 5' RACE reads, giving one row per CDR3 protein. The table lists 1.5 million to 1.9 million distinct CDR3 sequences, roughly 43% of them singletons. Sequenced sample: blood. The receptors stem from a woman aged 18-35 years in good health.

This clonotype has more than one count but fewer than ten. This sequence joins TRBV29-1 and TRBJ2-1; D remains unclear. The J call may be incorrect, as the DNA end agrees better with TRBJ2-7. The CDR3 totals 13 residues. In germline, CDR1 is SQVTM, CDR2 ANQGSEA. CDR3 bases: TGCGGCCTGCAGAGGCAATCCTACAATGAGCAGTACTTC. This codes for CGLQRQSYNEQYF.

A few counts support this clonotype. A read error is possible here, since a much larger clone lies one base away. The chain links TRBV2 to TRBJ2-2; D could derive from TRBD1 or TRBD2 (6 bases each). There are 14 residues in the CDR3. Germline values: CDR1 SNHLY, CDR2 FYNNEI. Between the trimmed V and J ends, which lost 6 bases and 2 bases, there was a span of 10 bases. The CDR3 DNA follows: TGTGCCAGCAGGGCGGGACAAAACACCGGGGAGCTGTTTTTT. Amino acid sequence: CASRAGQNTGELFF.

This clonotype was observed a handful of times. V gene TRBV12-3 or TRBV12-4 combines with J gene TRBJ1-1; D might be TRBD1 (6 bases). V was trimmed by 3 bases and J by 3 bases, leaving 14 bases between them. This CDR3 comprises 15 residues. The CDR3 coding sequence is TGTGCCAGCAGTTTTCCCCCGCGACAGGACACTGAAGCTTTCTTT. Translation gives CASSFPPRQDTEAFF.

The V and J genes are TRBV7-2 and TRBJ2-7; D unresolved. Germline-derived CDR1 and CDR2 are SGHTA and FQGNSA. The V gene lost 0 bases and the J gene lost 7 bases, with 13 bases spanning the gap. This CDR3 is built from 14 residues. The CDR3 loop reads CASSLATRNGEQYF. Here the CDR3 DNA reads TGTGCCAGCAGCTTAGCGACACGAAACGGGGAGCAGTACTTC.

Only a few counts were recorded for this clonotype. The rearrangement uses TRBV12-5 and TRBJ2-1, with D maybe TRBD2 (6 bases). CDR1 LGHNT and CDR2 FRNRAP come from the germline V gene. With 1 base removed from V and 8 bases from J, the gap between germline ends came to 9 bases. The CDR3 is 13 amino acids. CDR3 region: CASGLGTGDEQFF. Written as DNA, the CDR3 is TGTGCTAGTGGTTTGGGGACGGGGGATGAGCAGTTCTTC.

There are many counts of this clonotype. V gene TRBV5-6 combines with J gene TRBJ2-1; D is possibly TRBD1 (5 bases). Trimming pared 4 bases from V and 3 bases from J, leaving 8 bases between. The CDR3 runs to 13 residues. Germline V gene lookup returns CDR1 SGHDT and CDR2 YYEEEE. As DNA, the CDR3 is TGTGCCAGCAGCGGCAGGGACTACAATGAGCAGTTCTTC. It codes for CASSGRDYNEQFF.

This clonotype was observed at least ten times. This CDR3 reads CAWSRTMNTEAFF. CDR3 sequence (DNA): TGTGCCTGGAGCCGGACAATGAACACTGAAGCTTTCTTT. The J gene is TRBJ1-1, the V gene TRBV30; possible D gene TRBD1, 5 bases. The CDR3 runs to 13 residues. V was shortened by 3 bases and J by 0 bases, with 8 bases between the two germline ends. Germline CDR1 and CDR2: GTSNPN and SVGIG (reference sequence).

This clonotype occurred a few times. CDR3 in DNA: TGTGCCAGCAGTAGGACTAGCGGGACCAATGAGCAGTTCTTC. Translation: CASSRTSGTNEQFF. The gene calls are TRBV6-5 and TRBJ2-1; 12 bases match TRBD2. The CDR3 is 14 residues long. J gave up 6 bases and V 5 bases, and 2 bases lay outside the gene matches. Germline V gene sequence: CDR1 MNHEY, CDR2 SVGAGI.

CDR3 in amino acids: CSARDLAPGQGYSPLHF. The CDR3 DNA reads TGCAGTGCTAGAGATTTGGCCCCGGGGCAGGGTTATTCACCCCTCCACTTT. This chain uses TRBV20-1 with TRBJ1-6; the D gene is possibly TRBD1 (5 bases). Germline V gives CDR1 DFQATT, CDR2 SNEGSKA (reference sequence). There are 17 residues in the CDR3. The V end lost 0 bases, the J end lost 8 bases, and 20 bases lay between the germline ends.

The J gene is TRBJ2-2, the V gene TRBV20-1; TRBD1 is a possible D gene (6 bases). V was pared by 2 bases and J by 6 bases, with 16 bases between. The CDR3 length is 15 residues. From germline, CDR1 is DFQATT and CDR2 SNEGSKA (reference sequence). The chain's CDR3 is CSARSDKGVAGELFF. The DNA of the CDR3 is TGCAGTGCTAGATCGGACAAGGGGGTGGCCGGGGAGCTGTTTTTT.

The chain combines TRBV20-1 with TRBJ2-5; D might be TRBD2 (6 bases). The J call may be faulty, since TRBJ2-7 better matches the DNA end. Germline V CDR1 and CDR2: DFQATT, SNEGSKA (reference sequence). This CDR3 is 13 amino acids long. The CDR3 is CSAIAGTALEQYF. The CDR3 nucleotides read TGCAGTGCTATCGCCGGGACTGCCCTCGAGCAGTACTTC.

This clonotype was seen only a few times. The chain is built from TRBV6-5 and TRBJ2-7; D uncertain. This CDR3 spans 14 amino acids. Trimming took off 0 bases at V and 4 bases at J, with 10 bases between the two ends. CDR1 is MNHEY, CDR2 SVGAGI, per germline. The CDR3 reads CASSYSISPYEQYF. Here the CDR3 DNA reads TGTGCCAGCAGTTACTCGATTTCCCCTTACGAGCAGTACTTC.

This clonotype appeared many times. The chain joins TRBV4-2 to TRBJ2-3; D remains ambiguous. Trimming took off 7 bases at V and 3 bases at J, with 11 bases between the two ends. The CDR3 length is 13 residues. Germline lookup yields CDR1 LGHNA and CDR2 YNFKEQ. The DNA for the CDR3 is TGTGCCAGCACCTACATGGGGACAGATACGCAGTATTTT. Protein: CASTYMGTDTQYF.

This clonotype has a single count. CDR3 loop: CASSQVPTGGAGANVLTF. CDR3 coding DNA: TGTGCCAGCAGCCAAGTCCCTACAGGGGGAGCTGGGGCCAACGTCCTGACTTTC. The rearrangement joins TRBV4-2 to TRBJ2-6; 8 bases line up with TRBD1. Looked up from germline, CDR1 is LGHNA and CDR2 is YNFKEQ. CDR3 size: 18 residues. With 1 base clipped from V and 2 bases from J, the junction kept 7 bases outside the gene matches.

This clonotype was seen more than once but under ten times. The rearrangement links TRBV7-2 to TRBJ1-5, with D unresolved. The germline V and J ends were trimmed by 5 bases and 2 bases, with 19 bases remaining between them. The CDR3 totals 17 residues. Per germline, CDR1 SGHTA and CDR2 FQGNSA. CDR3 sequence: CASSPQTEFGGNQPQHF. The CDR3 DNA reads TGTGCCAGCAGCCCCCAAACAGAGTTCGGTGGCAATCAGCCCCAGCATTTT.

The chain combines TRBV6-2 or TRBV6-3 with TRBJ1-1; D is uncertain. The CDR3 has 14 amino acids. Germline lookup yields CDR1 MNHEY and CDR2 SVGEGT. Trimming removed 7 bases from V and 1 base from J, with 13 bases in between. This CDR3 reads CASKLYSQNTEAFF. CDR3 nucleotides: TGTGCCAGCAAGCTCTATTCCCAGAACACTGAAGCTTTCTTT.

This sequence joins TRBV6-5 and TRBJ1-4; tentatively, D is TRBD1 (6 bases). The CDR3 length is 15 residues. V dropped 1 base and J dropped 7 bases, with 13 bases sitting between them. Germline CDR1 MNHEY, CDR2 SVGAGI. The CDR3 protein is CASSYFGGGGEKLFF. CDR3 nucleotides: TGTGCCAGCAGTTACTTTGGGGGGGGCGGTGAAAAACTGTTTTTT.

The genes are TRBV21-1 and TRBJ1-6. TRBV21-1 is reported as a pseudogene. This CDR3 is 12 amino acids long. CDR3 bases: TGTGCCAGCACCCCCTATAATTCACCCCTCCACTTT. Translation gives CASTPYNSPLHF.

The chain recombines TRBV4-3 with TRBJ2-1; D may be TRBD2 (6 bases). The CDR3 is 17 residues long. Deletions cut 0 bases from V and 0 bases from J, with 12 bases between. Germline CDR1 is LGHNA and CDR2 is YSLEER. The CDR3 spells CASSQDIRGASYNEQFF. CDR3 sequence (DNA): TGCGCCAGCAGCCAAGATATCCGCGGGGCCTCCTACAATGAGCAGTTCTTC.

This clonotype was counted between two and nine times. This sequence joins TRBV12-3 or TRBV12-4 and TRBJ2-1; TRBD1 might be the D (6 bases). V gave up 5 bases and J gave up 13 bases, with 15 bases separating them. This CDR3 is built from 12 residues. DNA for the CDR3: TGTGCCAGCAGTCCTGACAGGCCAAACCAGTTCTTC. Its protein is CASSPDRPNQFF.

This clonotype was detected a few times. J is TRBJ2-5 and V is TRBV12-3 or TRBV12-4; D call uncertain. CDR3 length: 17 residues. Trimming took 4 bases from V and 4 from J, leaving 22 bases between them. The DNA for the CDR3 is TGTGCCAGCAGTTCCCCCCCCGATCGGAACCCAAGAGAGACCCAGTACTTC. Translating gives CASSSPPDRNPRETQYF.

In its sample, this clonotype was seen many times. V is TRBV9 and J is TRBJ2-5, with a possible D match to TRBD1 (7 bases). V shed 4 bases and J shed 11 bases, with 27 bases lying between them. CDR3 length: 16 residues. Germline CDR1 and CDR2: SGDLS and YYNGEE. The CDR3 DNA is TGTGCCAGCAGCTCCAGGCAGGGGGGCCACGGTGATGAGCAGTACTTC. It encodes CASSSRQGGHGDEQYF. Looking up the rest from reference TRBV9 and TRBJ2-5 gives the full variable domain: DSGVTQTPKHLITATGQRVTLRCSPRSGDLSVYWYQQSLDQGLQFLIQYYNGEERAKGNILERFSAQQFPDLHSELNLSSLELGDSALYFCASSSRQGGHGDEQYFGPGTRLLVL.

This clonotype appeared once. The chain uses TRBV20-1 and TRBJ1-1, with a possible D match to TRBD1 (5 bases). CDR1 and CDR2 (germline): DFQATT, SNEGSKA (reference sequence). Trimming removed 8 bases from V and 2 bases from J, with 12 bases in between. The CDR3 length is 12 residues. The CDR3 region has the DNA TGCAGTCCTATCCAGGGAAACACTGAAGCTTTCTTT. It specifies CSPIQGNTEAFF.

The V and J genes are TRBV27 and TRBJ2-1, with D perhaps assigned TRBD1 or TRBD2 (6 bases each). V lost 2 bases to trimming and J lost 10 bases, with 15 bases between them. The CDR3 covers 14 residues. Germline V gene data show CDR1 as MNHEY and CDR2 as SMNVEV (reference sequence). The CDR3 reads CASSLGFGGYEQFF. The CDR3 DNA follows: TGTGCCAGCAGTTTAGGATTCGGGGGCTACGAGCAGTTCTTC.

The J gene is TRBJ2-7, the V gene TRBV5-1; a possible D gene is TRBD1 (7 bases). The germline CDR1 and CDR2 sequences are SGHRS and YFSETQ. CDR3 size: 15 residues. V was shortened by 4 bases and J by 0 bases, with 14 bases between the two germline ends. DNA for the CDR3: TGCGCCAGCAGCGTGGAGGGGACAGTCTCCTACGAGCAGTACTTC. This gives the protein CASSVEGTVSYEQYF. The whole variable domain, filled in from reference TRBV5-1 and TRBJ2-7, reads KAGVTQTPRYLIKTRGQQVTLSCSPISGHRSVSWYQQTPGQGLQFLFEYFSETQRNKGNFPGRFSGRQFSNSRSEMNVSTLELGDSALYLCASSVEGTVSYEQYFGPGTRLTVT.

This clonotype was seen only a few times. The CDR3 DNA reads as TGCAGCGTTGTGTCTGGGGTTAATCAGCCCCAGCATTTT. Protein: CSVVSGVNQPQHF. The gene calls are TRBV29-1 and TRBJ1-5; no firm D call. V lost 4 bases and J 4 bases, leaving 11 bases between the germline ends. This CDR3 contains 13 residues. Germline V gene lookup returns CDR1 SQVTM and CDR2 ANQGSEA.

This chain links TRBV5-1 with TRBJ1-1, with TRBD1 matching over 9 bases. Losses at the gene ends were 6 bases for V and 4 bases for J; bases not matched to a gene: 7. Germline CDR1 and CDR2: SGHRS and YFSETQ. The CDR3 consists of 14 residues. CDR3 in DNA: TGCGCCAGCACCTCGGACAGGGGTGGCACTGAAGCTTTCTTT. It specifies CASTSDRGGTEAFF. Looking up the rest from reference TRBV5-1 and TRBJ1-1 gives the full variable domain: KAGVTQTPRYLIKTRGQQVTLSCSPISGHRSVSWYQQTPGQGLQFLFEYFSETQRNKGNFPGRFSGRQFSNSRSEMNVSTLELGDSALYLCASTSDRGGTEAFFGQGTRLTVV.

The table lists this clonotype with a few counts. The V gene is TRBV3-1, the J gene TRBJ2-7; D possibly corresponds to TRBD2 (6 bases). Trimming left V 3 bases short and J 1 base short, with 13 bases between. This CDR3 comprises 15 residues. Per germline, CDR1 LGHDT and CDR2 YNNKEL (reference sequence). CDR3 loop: CASSHEGGWSYEQYF. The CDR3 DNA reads TGTGCCAGCAGCCATGAAGGAGGGTGGTCCTACGAGCAGTACTTC.

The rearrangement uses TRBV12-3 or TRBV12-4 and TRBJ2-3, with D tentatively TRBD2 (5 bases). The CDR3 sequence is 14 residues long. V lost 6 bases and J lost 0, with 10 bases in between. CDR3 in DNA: TGTGCCAGCAGAAATCGGGAAAGCACAGATACGCAGTATTTT. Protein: CASRNRESTDTQYF.